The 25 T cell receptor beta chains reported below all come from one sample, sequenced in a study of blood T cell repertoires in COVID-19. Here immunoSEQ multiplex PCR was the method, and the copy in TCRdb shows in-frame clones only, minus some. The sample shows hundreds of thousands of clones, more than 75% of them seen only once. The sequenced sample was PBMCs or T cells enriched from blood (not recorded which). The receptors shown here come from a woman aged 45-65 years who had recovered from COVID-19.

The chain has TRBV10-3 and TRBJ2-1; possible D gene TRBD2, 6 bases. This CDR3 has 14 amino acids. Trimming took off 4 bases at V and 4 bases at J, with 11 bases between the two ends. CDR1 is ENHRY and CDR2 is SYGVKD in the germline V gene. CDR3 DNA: TGTGCCATCAGTGGAGCGGGCGGGTACAATGAGCAGTTCTTC. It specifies CAISGAGGYNEQFF.

CDR3 region: CSASAGDQPQHF. CDR3 coding DNA: TGCAGTGCTAGTGCGGGGGATCAGCCCCAGCATTTT. The chain carries TRBV20-1 and TRBJ1-5; D might be TRBD1 (5 bases). Per the germline V gene, CDR1 is DFQATT and CDR2 is SNEGSKA (reference sequence). This CDR3 contains 12 residues. The germline V and J ends were trimmed by 3 bases and 5 bases, with 8 bases remaining between them.

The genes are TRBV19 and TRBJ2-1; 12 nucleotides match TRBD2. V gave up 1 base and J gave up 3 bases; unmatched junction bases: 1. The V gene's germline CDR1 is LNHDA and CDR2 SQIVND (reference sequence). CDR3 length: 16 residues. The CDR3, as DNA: TGTGCCAGTAGTATAGGACTAGCGGGAGTCTACAATGAGCAGTTCTTC. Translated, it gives CASSIGLAGVYNEQFF. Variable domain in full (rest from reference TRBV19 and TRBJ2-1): DGGITQSPKYLFRKEGQNVTLSCEQNLNHDAMYWYRQDPGQGLRLIYYSQIVNDFQKGDIAEGYSVSREKKESFPLTVTSAQKNPTAFYLCASSIGLAGVYNEQFFGPGTRLTVL.

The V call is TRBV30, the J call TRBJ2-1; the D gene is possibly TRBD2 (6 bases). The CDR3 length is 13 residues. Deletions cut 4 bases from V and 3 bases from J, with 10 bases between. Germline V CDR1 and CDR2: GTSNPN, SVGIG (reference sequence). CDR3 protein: CAWTAGYYNEQFF. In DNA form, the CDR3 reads TGTGCCTGGACTGCGGGGTACTACAATGAGCAGTTCTTC.

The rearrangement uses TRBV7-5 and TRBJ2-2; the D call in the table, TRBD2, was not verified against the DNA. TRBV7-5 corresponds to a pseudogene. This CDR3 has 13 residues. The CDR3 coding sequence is TGTGCCAGAAGCCCCTTTCGGAGACTCGAGCTGTTTTTT. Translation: CARSPFRRLELFF.

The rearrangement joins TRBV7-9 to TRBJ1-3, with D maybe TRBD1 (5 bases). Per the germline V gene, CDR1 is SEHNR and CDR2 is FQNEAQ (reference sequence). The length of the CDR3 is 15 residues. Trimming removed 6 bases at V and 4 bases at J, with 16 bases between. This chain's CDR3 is CASSNRRVSGNTIYF. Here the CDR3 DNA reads TGTGCCAGCAGTAACCGCAGGGTTTCGGGAAACACCATATATTTT.

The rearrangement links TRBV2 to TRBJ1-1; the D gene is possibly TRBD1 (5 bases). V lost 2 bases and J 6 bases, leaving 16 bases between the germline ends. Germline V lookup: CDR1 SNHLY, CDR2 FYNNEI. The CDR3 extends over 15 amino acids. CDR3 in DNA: TGTGCCAGCAGTGAAAACAGGCTTCTAACCCCTGAAGCTTTCTTT. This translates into CASSENRLLTPEAFF.

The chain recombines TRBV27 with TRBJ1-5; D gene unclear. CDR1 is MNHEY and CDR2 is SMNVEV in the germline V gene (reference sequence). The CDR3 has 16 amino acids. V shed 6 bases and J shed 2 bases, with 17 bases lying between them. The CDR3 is CASSKREGSGNQPQHF. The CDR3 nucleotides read TGTGCCAGCAGCAAGAGGGAGGGATCTGGCAATCAGCCCCAGCATTTT.

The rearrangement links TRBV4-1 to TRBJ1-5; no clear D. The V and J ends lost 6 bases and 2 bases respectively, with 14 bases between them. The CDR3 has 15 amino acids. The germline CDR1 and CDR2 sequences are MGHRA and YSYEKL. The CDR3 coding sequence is TGCGCCAGCAGGGAGACGCTGTCGGGCAATCAGCCCCAGCATTTT. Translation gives CASRETLSGNQPQHF.

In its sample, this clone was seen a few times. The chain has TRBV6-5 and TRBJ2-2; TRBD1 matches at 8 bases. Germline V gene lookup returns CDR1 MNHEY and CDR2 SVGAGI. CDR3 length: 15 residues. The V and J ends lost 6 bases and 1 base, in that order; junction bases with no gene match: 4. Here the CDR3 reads CASRVGQGNTGELFF. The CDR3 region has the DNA TGTGCCAGCAGAGTAGGACAGGGGAACACCGGGGAGCTGTTTTTT.

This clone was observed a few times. The CDR3 loop reads CASSLRDISNQPQHF. Written as DNA, the CDR3 is TGTGCCAGCAGTTTACGAGACATTTCCAATCAGCCCCAGCATTTT. This chain joins TRBV28 and TRBJ1-5; no firm D call. This CDR3 is built from 15 residues. CDR1 is MDHEN, CDR2 SYDVKM, per germline. The V end lost 2 bases, the J end lost 3 bases, and 11 bases lay between the germline ends.

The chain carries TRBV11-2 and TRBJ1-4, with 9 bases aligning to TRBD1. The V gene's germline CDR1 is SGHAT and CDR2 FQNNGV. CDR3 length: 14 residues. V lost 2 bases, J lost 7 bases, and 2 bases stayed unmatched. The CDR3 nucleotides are TGTGCCAGCAGCTTACGGACAGGGGCTGAAAAACTGTTTTTT. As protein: CASSLRTGAEKLFF.

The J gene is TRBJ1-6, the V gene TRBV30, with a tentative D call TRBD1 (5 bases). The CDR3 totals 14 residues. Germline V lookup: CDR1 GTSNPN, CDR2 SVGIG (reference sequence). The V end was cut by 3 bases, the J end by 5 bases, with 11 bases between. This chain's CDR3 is CAWRGGHDNSPLHF. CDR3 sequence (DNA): TGTGCCTGGAGGGGTGGACACGATAATTCACCCCTCCACTTT.

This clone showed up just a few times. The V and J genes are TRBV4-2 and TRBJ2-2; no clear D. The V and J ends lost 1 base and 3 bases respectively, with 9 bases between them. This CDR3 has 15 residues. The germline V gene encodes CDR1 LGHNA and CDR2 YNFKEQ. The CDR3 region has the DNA TGTGCCAGCAGCCAAGGAAATGGAGACACCGGGGAGCTGTTTTTT. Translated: CASSQGNGDTGELFF.

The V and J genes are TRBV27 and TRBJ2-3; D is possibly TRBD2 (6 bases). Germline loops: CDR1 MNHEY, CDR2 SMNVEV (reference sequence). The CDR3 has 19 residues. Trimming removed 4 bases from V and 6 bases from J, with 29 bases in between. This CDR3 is CASSSGTRLVMGFVDTQYF. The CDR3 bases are TGTGCCAGCAGTTCGGGGACTCGCTTAGTGATGGGGTTTGTTGATACGCAGTATTTT.

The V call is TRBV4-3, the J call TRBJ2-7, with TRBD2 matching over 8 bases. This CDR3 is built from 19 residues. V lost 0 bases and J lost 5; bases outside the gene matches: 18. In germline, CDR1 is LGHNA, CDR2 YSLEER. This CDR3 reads CASSQDLKAGGGHRDEQYF. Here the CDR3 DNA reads TGCGCCAGCAGCCAAGATTTGAAGGCGGGAGGCGGTCATAGGGACGAGCAGTACTTC.

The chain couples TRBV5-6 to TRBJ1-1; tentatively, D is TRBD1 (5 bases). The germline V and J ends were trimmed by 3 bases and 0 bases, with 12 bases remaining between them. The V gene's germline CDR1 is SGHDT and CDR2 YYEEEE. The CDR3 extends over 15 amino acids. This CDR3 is CASSYDDRMNTEAFF. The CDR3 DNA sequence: TGTGCCAGCAGCTACGACGACAGAATGAACACTGAAGCTTTCTTT.

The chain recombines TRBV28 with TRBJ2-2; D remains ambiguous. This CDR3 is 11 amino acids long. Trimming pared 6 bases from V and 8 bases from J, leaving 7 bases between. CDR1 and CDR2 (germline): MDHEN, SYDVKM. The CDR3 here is CASRYEGELFF. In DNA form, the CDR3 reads TGTGCCAGCAGATATGAGGGGGAGCTGTTTTTT.

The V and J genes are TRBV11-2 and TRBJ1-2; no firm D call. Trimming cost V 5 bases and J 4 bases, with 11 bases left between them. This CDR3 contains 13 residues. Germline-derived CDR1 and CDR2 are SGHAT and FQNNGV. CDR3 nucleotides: TGTGCCAGCAGCCCAGTAGCGGGCTATGGCTACACCTTC. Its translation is CASSPVAGYGYTF.

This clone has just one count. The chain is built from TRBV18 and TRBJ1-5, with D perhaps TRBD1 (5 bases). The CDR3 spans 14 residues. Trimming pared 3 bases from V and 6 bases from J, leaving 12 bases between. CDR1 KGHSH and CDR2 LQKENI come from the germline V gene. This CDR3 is CASSPSGTSQPQHF. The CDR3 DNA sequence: TGTGCCAGCTCACCTTCGGGGACTTCTCAGCCCCAGCATTTT.

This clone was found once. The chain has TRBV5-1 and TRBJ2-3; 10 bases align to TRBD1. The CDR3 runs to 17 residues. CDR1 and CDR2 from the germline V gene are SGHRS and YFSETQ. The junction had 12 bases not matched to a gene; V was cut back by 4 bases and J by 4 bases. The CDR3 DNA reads TGCGCCAGCAGCGTTGACCGGACAGGGGGTTTCGCAGATACGCAGTATTTT. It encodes CASSVDRTGGFADTQYF.

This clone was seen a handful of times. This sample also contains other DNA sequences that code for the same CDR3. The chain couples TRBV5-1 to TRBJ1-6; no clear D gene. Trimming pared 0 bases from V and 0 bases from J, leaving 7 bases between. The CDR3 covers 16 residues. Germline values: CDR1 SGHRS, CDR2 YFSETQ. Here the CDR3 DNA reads TGCGCCAGCAGCTTGGTGGGGAGCTCCTATAATTCACCCCTCCACTTT. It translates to CASSLVGSSYNSPLHF.

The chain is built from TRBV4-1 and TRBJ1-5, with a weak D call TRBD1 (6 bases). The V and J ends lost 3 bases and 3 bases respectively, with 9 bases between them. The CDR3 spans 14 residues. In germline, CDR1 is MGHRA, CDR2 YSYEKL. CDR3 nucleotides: TGCGCCAGCAGCCAGTGGACAGTCAATCAGCCCCAGCATTTT. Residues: CASSQWTVNQPQHF.

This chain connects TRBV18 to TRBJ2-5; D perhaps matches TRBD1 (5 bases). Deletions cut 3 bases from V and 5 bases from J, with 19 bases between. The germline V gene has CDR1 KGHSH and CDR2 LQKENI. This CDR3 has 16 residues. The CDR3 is CASSPADTLLGETQYF. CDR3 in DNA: TGTGCCAGCTCACCTGCGGACACTCTTTTAGGGGAGACCCAGTACTTC.

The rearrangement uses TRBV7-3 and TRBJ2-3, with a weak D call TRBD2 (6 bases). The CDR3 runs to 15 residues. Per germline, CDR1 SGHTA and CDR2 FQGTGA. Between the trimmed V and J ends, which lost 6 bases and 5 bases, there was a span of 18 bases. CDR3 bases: TGTGCCAGCAGTCTTAGCGGTACCACCGTAGATACGCAGTATTTT. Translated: CASSLSGTTVDTQYF.